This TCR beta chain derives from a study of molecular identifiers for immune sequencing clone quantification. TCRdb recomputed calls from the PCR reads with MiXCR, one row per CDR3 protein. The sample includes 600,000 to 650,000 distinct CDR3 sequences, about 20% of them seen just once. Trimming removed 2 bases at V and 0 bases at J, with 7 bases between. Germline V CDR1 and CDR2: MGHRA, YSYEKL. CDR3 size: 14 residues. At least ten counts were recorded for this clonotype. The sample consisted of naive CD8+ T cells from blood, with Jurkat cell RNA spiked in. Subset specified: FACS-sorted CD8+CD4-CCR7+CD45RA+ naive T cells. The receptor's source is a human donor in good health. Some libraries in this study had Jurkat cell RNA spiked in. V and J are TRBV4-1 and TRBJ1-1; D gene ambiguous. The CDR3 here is CASSQQSLNTEAFF. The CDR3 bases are TGCGCCAGCAGCCAACAGTCTTTGAACACTGAAGCTTTCTTT.